This entry describes one T cell receptor beta chain. The data originate from a study of blood T cell repertoires in COVID-19. Study-level background: The United States, Italy and Spain were the sources of the acute and convalescent COVID-19 samples. In each case, the material was cDNA or gDNA derived from T cells, B-cell-depleted T cells, or PBMCs.

The authors' processing: Amplification with reference gene primers provided the estimates of nucleated cell counts. Using immunoSEQ multiplex PCR, the repertoire was profiled, and TCRdb retains in-frame clones only, with some absent. The DNA was the basis for D and trimming; V, J and clone size are from that table. The sample lists about 230,000 clones; 75% to 85% were seen once. Trimming cost V 8 bases and J 6 bases; bases outside gene matches: 21. The CDR3 is made up of 17 amino acids. CDR1 is SGHTA and CDR2 is FQGNSA in the germline V gene. The sequence derives from a woman between 50 and 59 years old with acute or convalescent COVID-19. The V gene is TRBV7-2, the J gene TRBJ2-7; 8 nucleotides match TRBD1. Sequenced material: peripheral blood. CDR3 in DNA: TGTGCCAGCGCGCCCAGGGCCTCAGGGGGCGATTACTCCGAGCAGTACTTC. Translating it yields CASAPRASGGDYSEQYF.